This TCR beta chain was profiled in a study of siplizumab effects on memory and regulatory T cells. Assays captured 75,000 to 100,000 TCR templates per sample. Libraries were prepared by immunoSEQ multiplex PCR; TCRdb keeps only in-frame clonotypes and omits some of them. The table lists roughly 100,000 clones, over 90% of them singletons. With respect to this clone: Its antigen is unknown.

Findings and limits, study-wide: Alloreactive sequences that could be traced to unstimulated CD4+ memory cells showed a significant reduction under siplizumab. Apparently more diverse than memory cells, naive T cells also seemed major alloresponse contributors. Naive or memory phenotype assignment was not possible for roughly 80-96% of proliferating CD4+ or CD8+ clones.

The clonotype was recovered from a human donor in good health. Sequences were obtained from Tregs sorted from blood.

The CDR3 sequence is CASSWTGSYEQYF. In DNA form, the CDR3 reads TGTGCCAGCAGTTGGACAGGGTCCTACGAGCAGTACTTC. J is TRBJ2-7 and V is TRBV5-6; 8 bases align to TRBD1. The V segment lost 5 bases and the J segment 1 base; nucleotides outside the gene matches: 2. This CDR3 comprises 13 residues. Per the germline V gene, CDR1 is SGHDT and CDR2 is YYEEEE.